This T cell receptor (beta chain) was observed in a study of a mutant IDH1 vaccine in newly diagnosed glioma. Study context: Treated patients had a mean age of 40.4 years and a 62.5% male, approximately 38% female split. V12 came at week 35, V13 at week 47.

Worth noting for this clone: Its antigen is unidentified.

The CDR3 spans 16 residues. V lost 4 bases and J 1 base, leaving 15 bases between the germline ends. CDR1 and CDR2 from the germline V gene are MNHEY and SVGAGI. The time point here: week 35, safety follow-up. Each dose delivered 300 ug of mutant IDH1 20-mer peptide subcutaneously with imiquimod. Clones were sequenced by immunoSEQ multiplex PCR, and TCRdb holds only the in-frame ones, with some missing. The sample includes tens of thousands of clones, about 88% of them seen just once. The V and J genes are TRBV6-5 and TRBJ2-3, with D perhaps matching TRBD1 or TRBD2 (5 bases each). Source: PBMCs, taken from a glioma patient whose treatment included an IDH1 peptide vaccine. The receptor's source is a man aged 25-45 years with glioma. The CDR3 loop is CASSLSFVGGTDTQYF. The CDR3 nucleotides read TGTGCCAGCAGTTTAAGTTTTGTGGGGGGCACAGATACGCAGTATTTT.